The T cell receptor (beta chain) under discussion was sequenced for a study of OX40 agonist ivuxolimab in advanced cancers. At the level of the whole study: Ivuxolimab, which targeted the costimulatory receptor OX40 (CD134), was an agonistic, fully human IgG2 monoclonal antibody. Intravenous ivuxolimab was administered to patients every 2 weeks at six dose levels: 0.01, 0.1, 0.3, 1.5, 3 and 10 mg/kg. Of the approximately 53 patients in dose escalation, about 20 had hepatocellular carcinoma, about 15 had melanoma, 9 had renal cell carcinoma and 9 had head and neck cancer. In the dose-escalation cohort, approximately 83% of patients were male, and the mean age was 60 years with a range of roughly 23 to 79. Patients were allowed to have had prior anti-PD-1, anti-PD-L1 or anti-CTLA-4 therapy, and around two fifths of the dose-escalation patients had been treated with checkpoint inhibitors. Three dose-escalation patients achieved partial responses, one with hepatocellular carcinoma and two with cutaneous melanoma. Peripheral TCRbeta sequencing aimed to test whether ivuxolimab altered TCR sequence diversity and caused clonal T-cell expansion. The paper covers the monotherapy dose-escalation part of the phase I ivuxolimab trial, which included N = 52 patients.

For sequencing of the TCRbeta CDR3 region, genomic DNA was extracted from the sorted cells. The immunoSEQ Assay was used to sequence the TCRbeta CDR3 regions. TCRdb provides this immuneACCESS table in a form limited to in-frame rearrangements. Some clones are lacking; in checked studies, under half of them reflect an unresolved V gene, and why the rest are absent is not known. The sample includes 63,000 or so clones, with 84% observed a single time. 7.9% of the sample is in the top ten clones. Results and caveats for the whole study, not just this receptor: Low levels of normalized T-cell clonal expansion were also shown by some nonresponding patients. At doses of 0.1 to 3.0 mg/kg, clonal expansion of both CD4+ and CD8+ blood T cells was observed from baseline to week 6. After ivuxolimab, more expanded clones were found on average in CD8+ T cells than in CD4+ T cells. In the 0.1-3.0 mg/kg groups, partial responders had among the lowest normalized peripheral clonal expansion, particularly in CD8+ T cells. Antigen specificity was not determined for the clonally expanded peripheral T cells.

A note on this clone: No antigen is known for it. No much larger clone exists at a distance of one base, and base qualities are not known. The sample contains more than one DNA sequence encoding this CDR3.

The trial excluded patients who had a history of autoimmune disease or were on systemic immunosuppression. In every dose cohort, peripheral blood was drawn for TCR sequencing at baseline, cycle 4 day 1, and cycle 7 day 1. Samples came from an open-label, multicenter, first-in-human phase I dose-escalation trial of ivuxolimab. Adults with locally advanced or metastatic head and neck squamous cell, hepatocellular, melanoma or renal cell carcinoma were enrolled in the trial. CD4+ and CD8+ T cells were sorted separately from peripheral blood before TCR sequencing. The sequencing used CD4+ or CD8+ T cells sorted from blood, collected in a trial of the OX40 agonist ivuxolimab. The receptor was isolated from an adult with an advanced solid tumor such as melanoma, head and neck, liver or kidney cancer.

The DNA reads as follows: TGTGCCATCAGTGAGTTGCGGACGGGAAACACCGGGGAGCTGTTTTTT. Translation gives CAISELRTGNTGELFF. The rearrangement combines TRBV10-3 with TRBJ2-2; possibly the D gene is TRBD2, per 5 matching bases. Trimming removed 1 base from V and 2 bases from J, leaving 11 bases between the germline ends. CDR1 and CDR2 (ENHRY, SYGVKD) derive from the germline V gene. From its cysteine to its phenylalanine, the CDR3 spans 16 amino acids. CDR3 DNA is the only sequence kept; it has 48 bases, read in frame from the first base.